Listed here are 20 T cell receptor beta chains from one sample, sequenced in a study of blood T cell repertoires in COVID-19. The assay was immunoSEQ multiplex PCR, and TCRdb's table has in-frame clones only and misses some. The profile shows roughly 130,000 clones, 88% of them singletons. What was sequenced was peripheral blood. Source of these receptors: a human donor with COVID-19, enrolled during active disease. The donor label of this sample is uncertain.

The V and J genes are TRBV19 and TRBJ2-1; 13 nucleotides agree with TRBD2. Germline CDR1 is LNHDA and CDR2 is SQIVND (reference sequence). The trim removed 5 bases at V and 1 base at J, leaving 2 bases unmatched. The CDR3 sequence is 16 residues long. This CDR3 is CASSSTSGGSYNEQFF. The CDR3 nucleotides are TGTGCCAGTAGTTCGACTAGCGGGGGGTCCTACAATGAGCAGTTCTTC.

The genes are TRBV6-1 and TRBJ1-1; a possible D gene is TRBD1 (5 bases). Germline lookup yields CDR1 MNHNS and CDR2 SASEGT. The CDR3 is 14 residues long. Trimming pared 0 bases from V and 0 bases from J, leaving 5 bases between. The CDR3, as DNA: TGTGCCAGCAGTGAAGCGGGGCTGAACACTGAAGCTTTCTTT. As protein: CASSEAGLNTEAFF.

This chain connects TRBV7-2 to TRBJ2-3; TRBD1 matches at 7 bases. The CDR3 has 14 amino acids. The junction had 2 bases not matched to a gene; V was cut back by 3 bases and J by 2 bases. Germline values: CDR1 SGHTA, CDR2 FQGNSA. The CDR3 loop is CASSLGTATDTQYF. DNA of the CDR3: TGTGCCAGCAGCTTGGGGACAGCCACAGATACGCAGTATTTT. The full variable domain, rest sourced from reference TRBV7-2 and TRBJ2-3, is GAGVSQSPSNKVTEKGKDVELRCDPISGHTALYWYRQSLGQGLEFLIYFQGNSAPDKSGLPSDRFSAERTGGSVSTLTIQRTQQEDSAVYLCASSLGTATDTQYFGPGTRLTVL.

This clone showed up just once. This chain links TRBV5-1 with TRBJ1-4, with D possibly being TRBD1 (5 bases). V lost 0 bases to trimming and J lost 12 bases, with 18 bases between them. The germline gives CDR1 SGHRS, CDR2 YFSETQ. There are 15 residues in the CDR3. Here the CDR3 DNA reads TGCGCCAGCAGCTTGGATCGTCCGTGGGGAGGGGAACTGTTTTTT. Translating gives CASSLDRPWGGELFF. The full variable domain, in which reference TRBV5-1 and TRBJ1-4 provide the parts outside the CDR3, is KAGVTQTPRYLIKTRGQQVTLSCSPISGHRSVSWYQQTPGQGLQFLFEYFSETQRNKGNFPGRFSGRQFSNSRSEMNVSTLELGDSALYLCASSLDRPWGGELFFGSGTQLSVL.

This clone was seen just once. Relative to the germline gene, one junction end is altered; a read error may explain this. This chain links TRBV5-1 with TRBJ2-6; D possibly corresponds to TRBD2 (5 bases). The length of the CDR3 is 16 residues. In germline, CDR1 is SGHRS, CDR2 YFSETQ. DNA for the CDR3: TGCGCCAGCAGCTGGACGACGGGGTCTGAGGCCAACGTCCTGACTTTC. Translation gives CASSWTTGSEANVLTF.

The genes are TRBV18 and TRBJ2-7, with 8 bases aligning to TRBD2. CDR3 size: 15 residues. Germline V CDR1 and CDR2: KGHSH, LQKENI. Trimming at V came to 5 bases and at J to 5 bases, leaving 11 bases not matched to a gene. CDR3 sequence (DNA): TGTGCCAGCTCAGCCCTAGGGACTAGTGATGACGAGCAGTACTTC. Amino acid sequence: CASSALGTSDDEQYF.

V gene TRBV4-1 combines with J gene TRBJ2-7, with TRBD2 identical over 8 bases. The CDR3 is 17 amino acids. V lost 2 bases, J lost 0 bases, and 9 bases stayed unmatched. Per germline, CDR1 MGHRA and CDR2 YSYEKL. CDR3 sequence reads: CASSQLRTSTSSYEQYF. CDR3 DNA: TGCGCCAGCAGCCAATTGAGGACTAGCACGAGCTCCTACGAGCAGTACTTC.

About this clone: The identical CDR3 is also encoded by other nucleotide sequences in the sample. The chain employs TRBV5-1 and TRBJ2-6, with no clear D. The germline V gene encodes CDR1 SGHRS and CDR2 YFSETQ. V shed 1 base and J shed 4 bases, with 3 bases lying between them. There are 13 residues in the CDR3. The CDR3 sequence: CASSLSGANVLTF. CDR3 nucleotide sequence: TGCGCCAGCAGCTTGTCGGGGGCCAACGTCCTGACTTTC.

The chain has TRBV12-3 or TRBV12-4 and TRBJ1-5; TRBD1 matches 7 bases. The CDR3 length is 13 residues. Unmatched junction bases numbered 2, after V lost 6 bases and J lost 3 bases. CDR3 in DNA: TGTGCCAGCAGACAGGGGAACAATCAGCCCCAGCATTTT. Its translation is CASRQGNNQPQHF.

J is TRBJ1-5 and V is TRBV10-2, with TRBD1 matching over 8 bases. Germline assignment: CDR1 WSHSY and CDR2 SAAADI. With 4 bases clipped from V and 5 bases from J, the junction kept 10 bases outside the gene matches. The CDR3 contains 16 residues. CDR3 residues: CASSVTGQVIHQPQHF. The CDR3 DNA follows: TGCGCCAGCAGTGTCACGGGACAGGTTATACATCAGCCCCAGCATTTT.

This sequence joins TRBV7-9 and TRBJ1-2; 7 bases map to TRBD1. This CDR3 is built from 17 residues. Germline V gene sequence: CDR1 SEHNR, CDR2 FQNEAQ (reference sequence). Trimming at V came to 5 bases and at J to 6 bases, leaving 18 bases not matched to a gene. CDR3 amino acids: CASSPRPTMTGFDGYTF. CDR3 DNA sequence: TGTGCCAGCAGCCCTAGACCCACGATGACAGGGTTCGATGGCTACACCTTC.

This CDR3 reads CATSSGTVNTEAFF. In DNA, the CDR3 is TGTGCCACCAGCAGCGGGACAGTGAACACTGAAGCTTTCTTT. The V and J genes are TRBV15 and TRBJ1-1; TRBD1 aligns across 7 bases. CDR1 LNHNV and CDR2 YYDKDF come from the germline V gene (reference sequence). Trimming at V came to 3 bases and at J to 0 bases, leaving 1 base not matched to a gene. The CDR3 sequence is 14 residues long.

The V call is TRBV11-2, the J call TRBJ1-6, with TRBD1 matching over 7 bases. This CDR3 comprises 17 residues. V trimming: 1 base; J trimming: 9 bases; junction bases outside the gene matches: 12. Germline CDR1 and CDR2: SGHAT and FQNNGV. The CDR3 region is CASSLVEEGATVSPLHF. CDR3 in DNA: TGTGCCAGCAGCTTAGTAGAGGAGGGGGCGACGGTTTCACCCCTCCACTTT.

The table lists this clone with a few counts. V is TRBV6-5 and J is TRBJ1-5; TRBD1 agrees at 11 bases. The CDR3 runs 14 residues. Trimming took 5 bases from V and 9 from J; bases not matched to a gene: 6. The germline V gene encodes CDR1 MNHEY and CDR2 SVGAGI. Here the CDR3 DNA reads TGTGCCAGCAGTACGGACAGGGGGCTCGGGCCCCAGCATTTT. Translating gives CASSTDRGLGPQHF.

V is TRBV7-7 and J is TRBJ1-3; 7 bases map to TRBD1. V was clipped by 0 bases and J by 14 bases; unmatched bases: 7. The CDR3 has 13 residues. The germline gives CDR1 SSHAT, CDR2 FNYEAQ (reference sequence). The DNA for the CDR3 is TGTGCCAGCAGCTTAGCCGAGGGGGGACAGCTATATTTT. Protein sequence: CASSLAEGGQLYF.

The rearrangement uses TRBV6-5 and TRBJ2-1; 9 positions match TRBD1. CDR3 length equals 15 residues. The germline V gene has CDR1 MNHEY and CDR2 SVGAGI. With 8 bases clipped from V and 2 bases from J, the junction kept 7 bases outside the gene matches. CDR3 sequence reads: CASVHRDRAYNEQFF. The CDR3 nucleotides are TGTGCCAGCGTACACCGGGACAGGGCCTACAATGAGCAGTTCTTC.

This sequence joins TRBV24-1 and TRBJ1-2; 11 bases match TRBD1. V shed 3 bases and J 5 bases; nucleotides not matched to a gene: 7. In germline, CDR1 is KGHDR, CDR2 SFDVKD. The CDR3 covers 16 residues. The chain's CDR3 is CATSDRGQGAGYGYTF. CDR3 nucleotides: TGTGCCACCAGTGATCGTGGACAGGGGGCAGGGTATGGCTACACCTTC.

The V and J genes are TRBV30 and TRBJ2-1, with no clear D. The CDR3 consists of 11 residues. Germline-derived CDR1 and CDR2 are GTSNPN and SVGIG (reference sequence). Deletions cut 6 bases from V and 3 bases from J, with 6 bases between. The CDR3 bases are TGTGCCTGCCGGTTCTACAATGAGCAGTTCTTC. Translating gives CACRFYNEQFF.

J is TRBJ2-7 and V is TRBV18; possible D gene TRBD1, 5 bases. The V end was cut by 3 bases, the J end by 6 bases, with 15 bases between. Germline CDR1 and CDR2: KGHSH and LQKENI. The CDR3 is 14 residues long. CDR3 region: CASSPNAGQSEQYF. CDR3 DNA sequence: TGTGCCAGCTCACCTAACGCAGGACAAAGCGAGCAGTACTTC. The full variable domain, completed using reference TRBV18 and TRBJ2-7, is NAGVMQNPRHLVRRRGQEARLRCSPMKGHSHVYWYRQLPEEGLKFMVYLQKENIIDESGMPKERFSAEFPKEGPSILRIQQVVRGDSAAYFCASSPNAGQSEQYFGPGTRLTVT.

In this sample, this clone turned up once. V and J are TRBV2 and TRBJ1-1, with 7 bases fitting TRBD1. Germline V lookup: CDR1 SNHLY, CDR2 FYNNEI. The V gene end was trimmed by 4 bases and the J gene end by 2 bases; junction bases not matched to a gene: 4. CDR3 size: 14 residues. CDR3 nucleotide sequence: TGTGCCAGCAGTGGACGACAGGGAAACACTGAAGCTTTCTTT. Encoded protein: CASSGRQGNTEAFF.